This TCR beta chain was captured in a study of glioma-infiltrating T cells. Points from the study as a whole: Non-neoplastic patients had below-expected tissue-blood divergence, while all gliomas exceeded expectation. Only very few CDR3 sequences appeared in both tissue and blood.

This clonotype occurred many times. Its antigen is unknown. V was trimmed by 1 base and J by 6 bases, leaving 10 bases between them. Germline V gene lookup returns CDR1 SGHRS and CDR2 YFSETQ. The CDR3 covers 13 residues. The iRepertoire nested amplicon-rescue multiplex PCR amplified TCR alpha and beta CDR3s from RNA. Input was about 85-450 ng of tissue mRNA or PBMC total RNA. TCRdb processed the multiplex PCR reads anew with MiXCR; each CDR3 protein has one entry. The top ten clones hold roughly 6.8% of a sample with fewer than 55,000 distinct CDR3 sequences, about 20% of them seen once. The V and J genes are TRBV5-1 and TRBJ1-1, with D uncertain. The sequenced material came from glioma tissue, nonneoplastic brain tissue, or PBMCs (not recorded which). This receptor was obtained from a human donor with low-grade glioma or glioblastoma, undergoing nonglioma brain surgery, or in good health (not recorded which). The chain's CDR3 is CASSLRMEAEAFF. Written as DNA, the CDR3 is TGCGCCAGCAGCTTGAGAATGGAGGCTGAAGCTTTCTTT. The entire variable domain, with the rest obtained from reference TRBV5-1 and TRBJ1-1, is as follows: KAGVTQTPRYLIKTRGQQVTLSCSPISGHRSVSWYQQTPGQGLQFLFEYFSETQRNKGNFPGRFSGRQFSNSRSEMNVSTLELGDSALYLCASSLRMEAEAFFGQGTRLTVV.